These T cell receptor beta chains were read from a single sample in a study of T cells in localized non-small cell lung cancer. This table comes from immunoSEQ multiplex PCR, and its TCRdb copy is limited to in-frame clones, with some not included. The repertoire has approximately 31,000 clones, under 90% of them found once; the top ten carry 4% to 4.5%. The sample consisted of peripheral blood, taken before any cancer treatment. The receptors stem from a male donor older than 55 with stage III lung adenocarcinoma. CDR3s include the opening cysteine and the closing phenylalanine or tryptophan. Fields, in order: D gene, V gene, J gene, clone size, CDR3 protein, CDR3 DNA. The D gene is left open where the match is weak. Expanded clones get a size class; other rows say once, few or many, or leave the size out.

TRBD2	TRBV28	TRBJ2-1	once	CASSSRTSGAMWNEQFF	TGTGCCAGCAGTTCCCGGACTAGCGGGGCCATGTGGAATGAGCAGTTCTTC
TRBD1	TRBV6-5	TRBJ2-3	-	CASSYFDRADTQYF	TGTGCCAGCAGTTACTTCGACAGGGCAGATACGCAGTATTTT
TRBD1	TRBV6-5	TRBJ1-2	-	CASRVPLGTGLDYTF	TGTGCCAGCAGGGTCCCCCTCGGGACAGGGTTAGACTACACCTTC
-	TRBV5-1	TRBJ2-3	-	CASSLVTTHGGTSF	TGCGCCAGCAGCTTGGTAACCACCCACGGCGGTACGTCGTTT
-	TRBV5-3	TRBJ2-7	-	CARSRGGTEVYEQYF	TGTGCCAGAAGCCGTGGCGGGACGGAGGTCTACGAGCAGTACTTC
TRBD2	TRBV7-6	TRBJ2-2	few	CASSLTMPGGTNTGELFF	TGTGCCAGCAGCTTAACGATGCCGGGAGGAACGAACACCGGGGAGCTGTTTTTT
TRBD1	TRBV5-4	TRBJ1-1	-	CASSFIGTGDTEAFF	TGTGCCAGCAGCTTCATAGGCACAGGGGACACTGAAGCTTTCTTT
-	TRBV6-1	TRBJ1-1	-	CASSEAMRLGDTEAFF	TGTGCCAGCAGTGAAGCTATGAGGTTGGGGGACACTGAAGCTTTCTTT
TRBD1	TRBV19	TRBJ1-5	-	CASSMGRGDQPQHF	TGTGCCAGTAGTATGGGCAGGGGGGATCAGCCCCAGCATTTT
TRBD1	TRBV5-5	TRBJ2-7	-	CASSLSGGEEQYF	TGTGCCAGCAGCTTGTCAGGGGGCGAGGAGCAGTACTTC
-	TRBV6-5	TRBJ2-3	-	CASRGQNTDTQYF	TGTGCCAGCAGAGGACAGAACACAGATACGCAGTATTTT
-	TRBV19	TRBJ2-3	-	CASRIAWGTDTQYF	TGTGCCAGTAGGATAGCTTGGGGCACAGATACGCAGTATTTT
-	TRBV25-1	TRBJ1-2	-	CASSENYGYTF	TGTGCCAGCAGTGAGAACTATGGCTACACCTTC
TRBD1	TRBV4-1	TRBJ1-4	few	CASSQSPGQGEKLFF	TGCGCCAGCAGCCAGTCACCGGGACAGGGTGAAAAACTGTTTTTT
-	TRBV6-1	TRBJ2-3	-	CASSELRTKNTDTQYF	TGTGCCAGCAGTGAACTTAGGACGAAGAACACAGATACGCAGTATTTT
TRBD1	TRBV5-6	TRBJ2-3	few	CASSFGTESSTDTQYF	TGTGCCAGCAGCTTCGGGACAGAGTCTAGCACAGATACGCAGTATTTT
TRBD2	TRBV11-2	TRBJ2-2	-	CASSLGGTVVTGELFF	TGTGCCAGCAGCTTGGGGGGGACGGTGGTCACCGGGGAGCTGTTTTTT